The entry below describes one T cell receptor (beta chain). This entry is derived from a study of T-cell memory formation after mild COVID-19. Using constant-segment primers, 5'RACE produced TCR alpha and TCR beta cDNA libraries carrying sample barcodes and UMIs. TCRdb redid the calling of the 5' RACE reads with MiXCR, one entry per CDR3 protein. The repertoire holds 450,000 to 650,000 distinct CDR3 sequences, with about 20% as singletons. The sample was PBMCs or a T cell subset sorted from them (not recorded which). The sequence was collected from an adult woman who had mild COVID-19 (a few samples of this study predate the infection). Cell type and time point are not known.

This CDR3 is CASTVGSSGTYNEQFF. CDR3 DNA sequence: TGTGCCAGCACCGTGGGGTCTAGCGGAACCTACAATGAGCAGTTCTTC. The chain has TRBV9 and TRBJ2-1; 7 bases match TRBD2. This CDR3 region has 16 residues. Germline loops: CDR1 SGDLS, CDR2 YYNGEE. J lost 2 bases, V lost 6 bases, and 11 bases had no gene match.